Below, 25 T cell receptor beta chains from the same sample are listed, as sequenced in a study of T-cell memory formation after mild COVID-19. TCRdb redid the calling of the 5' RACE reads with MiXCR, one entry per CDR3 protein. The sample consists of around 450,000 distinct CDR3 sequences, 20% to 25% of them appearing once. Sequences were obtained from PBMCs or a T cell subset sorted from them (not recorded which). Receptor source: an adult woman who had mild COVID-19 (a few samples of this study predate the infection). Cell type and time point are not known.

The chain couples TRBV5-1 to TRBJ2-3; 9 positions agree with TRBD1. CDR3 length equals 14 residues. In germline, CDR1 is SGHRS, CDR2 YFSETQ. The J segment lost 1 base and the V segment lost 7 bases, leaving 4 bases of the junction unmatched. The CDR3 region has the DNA TGCGCCAGCCACCGGGACAGGGGCACAGATACGCAGTATTTT. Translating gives CASHRDRGTDTQYF.

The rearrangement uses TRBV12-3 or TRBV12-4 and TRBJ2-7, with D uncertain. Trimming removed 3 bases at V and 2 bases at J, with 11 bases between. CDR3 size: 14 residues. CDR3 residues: CASSLAGDPYEQYF. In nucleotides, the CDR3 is TGTGCCAGCAGTTTGGCAGGCGACCCCTACGAGCAGTACTTC.

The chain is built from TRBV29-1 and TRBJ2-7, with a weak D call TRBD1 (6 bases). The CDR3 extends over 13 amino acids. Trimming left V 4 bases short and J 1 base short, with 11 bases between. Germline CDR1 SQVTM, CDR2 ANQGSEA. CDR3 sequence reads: CSVVQGVSYEQYF. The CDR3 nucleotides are TGCAGCGTTGTACAGGGCGTTTCCTACGAGCAGTACTTC.

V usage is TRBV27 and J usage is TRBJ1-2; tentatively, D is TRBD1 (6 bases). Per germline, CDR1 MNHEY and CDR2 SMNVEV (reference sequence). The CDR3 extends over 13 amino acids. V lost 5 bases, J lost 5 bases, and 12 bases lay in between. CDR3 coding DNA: TGTGCCAGCAGTACGAGACAGGCGTATGGCTACACCTTC. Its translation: CASSTRQAYGYTF.

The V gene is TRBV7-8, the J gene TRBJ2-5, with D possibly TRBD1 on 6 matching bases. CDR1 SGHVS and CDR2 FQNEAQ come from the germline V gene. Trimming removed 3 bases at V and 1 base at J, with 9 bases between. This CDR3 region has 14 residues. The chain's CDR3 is CASSFTGSQETQYF. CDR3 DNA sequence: TGTGCCAGCAGCTTCACAGGGTCCCAAGAGACCCAGTACTTC.

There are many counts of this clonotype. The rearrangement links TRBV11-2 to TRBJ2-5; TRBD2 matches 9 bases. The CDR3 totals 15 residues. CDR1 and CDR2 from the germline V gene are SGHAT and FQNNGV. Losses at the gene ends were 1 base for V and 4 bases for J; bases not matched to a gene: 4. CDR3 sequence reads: CASSLGSGRSETQYF. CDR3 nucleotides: TGTGCCAGCAGCTTAGGGAGCGGGAGGTCAGAGACCCAGTACTTC.

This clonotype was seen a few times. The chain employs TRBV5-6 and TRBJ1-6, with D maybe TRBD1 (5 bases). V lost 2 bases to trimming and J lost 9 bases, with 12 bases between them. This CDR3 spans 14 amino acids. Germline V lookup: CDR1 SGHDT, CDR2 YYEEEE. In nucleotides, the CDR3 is TGTGCCAGCAGCTTTCAGGGCACTGCTTCACCCCTCCACTTT. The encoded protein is CASSFQGTASPLHF.

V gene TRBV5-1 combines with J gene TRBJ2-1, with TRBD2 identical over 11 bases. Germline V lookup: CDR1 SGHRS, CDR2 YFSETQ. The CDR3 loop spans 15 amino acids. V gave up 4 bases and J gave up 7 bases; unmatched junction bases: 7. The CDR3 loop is CASSLAGGFANEQFF. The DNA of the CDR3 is TGCGCCAGCAGCCTAGCGGGGGGTTTTGCAAATGAGCAGTTCTTC.

In DNA form, the CDR3 reads TGTGCCAGCAGTTTACGTAGGGGACAGGGGTATGGCGAGCAGTACTTC. As protein: CASSLRRGQGYGEQYF. The chain couples TRBV12-3 or TRBV12-4 to TRBJ2-7; 10 bases are shared with TRBD1. V was pared by 2 bases and J by 6 bases, with 10 bases of the junction left unmatched. There are 16 residues in the CDR3.

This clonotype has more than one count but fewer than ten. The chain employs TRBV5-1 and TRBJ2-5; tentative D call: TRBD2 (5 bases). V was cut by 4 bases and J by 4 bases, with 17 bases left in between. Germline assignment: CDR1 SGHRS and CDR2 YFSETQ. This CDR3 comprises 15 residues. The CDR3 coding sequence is TGCGCCAGCAGCCCCGAGCGGAGAGGGCGAGAGACCCAGTACTTC. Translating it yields CASSPERRGRETQYF.

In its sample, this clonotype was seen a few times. CDR3 protein: CASSFSGTYTQPQHF. The CDR3 bases are TGTGCCAGCAGCTTTAGCGGGACGTACACTCAGCCCCAGCATTTT. The chain combines TRBV7-9 with TRBJ1-5; D perhaps matches TRBD1 (5 bases). CDR1 SEHNR and CDR2 FQNEAQ come from the germline V gene (reference sequence). The V gene lost 3 bases and the J gene lost 6 bases, with 15 bases spanning the gap. The CDR3 sequence is 15 residues long. The whole variable domain, filled in from reference TRBV7-9 and TRBJ1-5, reads DTGVSQNPRHKITKRGQNVTFRCDPISEHNRLYWYRQTLGQGPEFLTYFQNEAQLEKSRLLSDRFSAERPKGSFSTLEIQRTEQGDSAMYLCASSFSGTYTQPQHFGDGTRLSIL.

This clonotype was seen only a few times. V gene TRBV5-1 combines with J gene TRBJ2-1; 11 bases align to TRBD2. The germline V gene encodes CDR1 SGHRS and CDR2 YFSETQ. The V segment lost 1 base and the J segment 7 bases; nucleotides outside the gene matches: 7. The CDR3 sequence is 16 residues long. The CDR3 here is CASSLLAGGRLNEQFF. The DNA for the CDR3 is TGCGCCAGCAGCTTGTTAGCGGGGGGGCGACTGAATGAGCAGTTCTTC. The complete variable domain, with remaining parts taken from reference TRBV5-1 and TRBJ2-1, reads KAGVTQTPRYLIKTRGQQVTLSCSPISGHRSVSWYQQTPGQGLQFLFEYFSETQRNKGNFPGRFSGRQFSNSRSEMNVSTLELGDSALYLCASSLLAGGRLNEQFFGPGTRLTVL.

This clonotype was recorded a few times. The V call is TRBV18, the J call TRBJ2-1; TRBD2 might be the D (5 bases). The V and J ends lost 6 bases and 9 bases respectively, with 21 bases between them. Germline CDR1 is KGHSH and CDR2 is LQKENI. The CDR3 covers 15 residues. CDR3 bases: TGTGCCAGCTCCCCCTCAGAGGGAGAGCTCACTGAGCAGTTCTTC. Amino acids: CASSPSEGELTEQFF. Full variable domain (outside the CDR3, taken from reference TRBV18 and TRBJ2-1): NAGVMQNPRHLVRRRGQEARLRCSPMKGHSHVYWYRQLPEEGLKFMVYLQKENIIDESGMPKERFSAEFPKEGPSILRIQQVVRGDSAAYFCASSPSEGELTEQFFGPGTRLTVL.

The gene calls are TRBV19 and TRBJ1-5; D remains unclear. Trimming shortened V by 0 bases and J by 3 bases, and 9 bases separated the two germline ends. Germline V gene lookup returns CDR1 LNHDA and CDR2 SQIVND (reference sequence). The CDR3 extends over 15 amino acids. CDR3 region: CASSIDIGYNQPQHF. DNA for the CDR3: TGTGCCAGTAGTATAGATATTGGGTACAATCAGCCCCAGCATTTT.

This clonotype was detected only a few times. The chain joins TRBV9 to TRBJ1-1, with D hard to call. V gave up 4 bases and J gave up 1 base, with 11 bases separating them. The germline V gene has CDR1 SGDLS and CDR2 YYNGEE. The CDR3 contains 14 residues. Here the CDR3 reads CASSLTHENTEAFF. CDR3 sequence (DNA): TGTGCCAGCAGCCTAACGCATGAGAACACTGAAGCTTTCTTT. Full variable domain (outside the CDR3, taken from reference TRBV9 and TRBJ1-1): DSGVTQTPKHLITATGQRVTLRCSPRSGDLSVYWYQQSLDQGLQFLIQYYNGEERAKGNILERFSAQQFPDLHSELNLSSLELGDSALYFCASSLTHENTEAFFGQGTRLTVV.

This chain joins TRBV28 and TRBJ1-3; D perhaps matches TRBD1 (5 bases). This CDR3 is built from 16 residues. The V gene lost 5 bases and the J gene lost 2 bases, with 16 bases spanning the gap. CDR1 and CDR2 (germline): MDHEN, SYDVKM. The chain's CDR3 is CASSPGLEGPGNTIYF. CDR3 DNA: TGTGCCAGCAGTCCGGGACTCGAGGGGCCTGGAAACACCATATATTTT.

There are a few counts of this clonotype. CDR3 sequence reads: CASSFARSAGQETQYF. The CDR3 bases are TGTGCCAGCAGTTTCGCTAGATCAGCGGGACAAGAGACCCAGTACTTC. The J gene is TRBJ2-5, the V gene TRBV12-3 or TRBV12-4; 7 bases align to TRBD2. The length of the CDR3 is 16 residues. V lost 3 bases, J lost 2 bases, and 9 bases stayed unmatched.

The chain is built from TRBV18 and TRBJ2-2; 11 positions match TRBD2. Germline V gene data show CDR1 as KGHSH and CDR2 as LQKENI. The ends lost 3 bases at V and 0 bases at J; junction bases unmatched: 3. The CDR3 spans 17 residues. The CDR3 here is CASSPGTSGANTGELFF. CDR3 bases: TGTGCCAGCTCACCCGGGACTAGCGGAGCGAACACCGGGGAGCTGTTTTTT. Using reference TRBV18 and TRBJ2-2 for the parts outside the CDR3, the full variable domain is NAGVMQNPRHLVRRRGQEARLRCSPMKGHSHVYWYRQLPEEGLKFMVYLQKENIIDESGMPKERFSAEFPKEGPSILRIQQVVRGDSAAYFCASSPGTSGANTGELFFGEGSRLTVL.

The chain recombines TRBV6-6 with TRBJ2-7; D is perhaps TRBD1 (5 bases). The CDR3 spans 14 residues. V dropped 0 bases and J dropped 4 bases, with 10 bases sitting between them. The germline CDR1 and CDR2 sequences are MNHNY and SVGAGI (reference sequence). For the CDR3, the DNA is TGTGCCAGCAGTTACTCGTCACAGGTTTACGAGCAGTACTTC. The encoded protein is CASSYSSQVYEQYF.

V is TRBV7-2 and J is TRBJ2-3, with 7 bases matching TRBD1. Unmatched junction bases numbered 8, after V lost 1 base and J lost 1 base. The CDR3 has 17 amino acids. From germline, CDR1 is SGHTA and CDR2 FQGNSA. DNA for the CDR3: TGTGCCAGCAGCTTAGTTTTGGGGACAGCTGGCACAGATACGCAGTATTTT. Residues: CASSLVLGTAGTDTQYF.

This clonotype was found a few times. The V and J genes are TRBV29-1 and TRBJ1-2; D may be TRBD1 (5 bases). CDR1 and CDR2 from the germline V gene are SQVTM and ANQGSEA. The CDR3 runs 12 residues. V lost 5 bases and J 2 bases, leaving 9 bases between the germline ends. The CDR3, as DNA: TGCAGCGTTCCGTGGGGGAACTATGGCTACACCTTC. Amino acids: CSVPWGNYGYTF.

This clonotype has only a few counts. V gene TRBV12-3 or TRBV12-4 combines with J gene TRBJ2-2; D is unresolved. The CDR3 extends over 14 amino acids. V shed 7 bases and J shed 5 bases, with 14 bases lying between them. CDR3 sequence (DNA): TGTGCCAGCACTCCCCCTTACCGAACCGGGGAGCTGTTTTTT. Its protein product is CASTPPYRTGELFF.

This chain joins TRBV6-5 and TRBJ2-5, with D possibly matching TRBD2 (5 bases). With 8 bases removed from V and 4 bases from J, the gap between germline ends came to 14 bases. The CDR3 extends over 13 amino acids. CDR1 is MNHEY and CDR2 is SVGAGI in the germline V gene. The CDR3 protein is CASGGRARETQYF. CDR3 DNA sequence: TGTGCCAGCGGAGGCCGAGCGAGAGAGACCCAGTACTTC.

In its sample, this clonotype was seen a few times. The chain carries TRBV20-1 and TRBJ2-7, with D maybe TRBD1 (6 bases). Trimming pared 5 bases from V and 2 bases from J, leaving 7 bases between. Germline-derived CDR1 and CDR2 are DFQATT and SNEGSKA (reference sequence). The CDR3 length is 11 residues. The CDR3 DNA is TGCAGTGCTGGACAGACCTACGAGCAGTACTTC. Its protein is CSAGQTYEQYF.

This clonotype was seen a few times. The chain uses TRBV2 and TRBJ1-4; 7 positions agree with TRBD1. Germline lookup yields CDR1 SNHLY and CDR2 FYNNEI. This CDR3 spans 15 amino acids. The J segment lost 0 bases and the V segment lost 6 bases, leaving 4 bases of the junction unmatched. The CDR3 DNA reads TGTGCCAGCAGGAGACAGGGTACAACTAATGAAAAACTGTTTTTT. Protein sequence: CASRRQGTTNEKLFF.